A single sample is the source of the 17 T cell receptor beta chains below, sequenced in a study of blood T cell repertoires in COVID-19 (dated by TCRdb to about 2020). The library relied on the immunoSEQ multiplex PCR assay. TCRdb stores this immuneACCESS table with in-frame sequences only. Part of the clones is absent; in the studies checked, under half of the shortfall reflects unresolved V genes, and no reason is known for the rest. The sample table lists about 220,000 clones, about 87% of them with a count of one. The ten largest clonotypes hold just over 2.5% of the sample. Sequencing was carried out using PBMCs or T cells enriched from blood (not recorded which). The receptors here all came from a woman aged 30 to 39 with acute COVID-19.

The gene calls are TRBV12-3 or TRBV12-4 and TRBJ1-2; no clear D. Trimming removed 3 bases at V and 6 bases at J, with 8 bases between. The CDR3 is 12 amino acids. The CDR3, as DNA: TGTGCCAGCAGTTTGTCGGTCCATGGCTACACCTTC. Translation: CASSLSVHGYTF.

V gene TRBV10-3 combines with J gene TRBJ1-6, with TRBD1 identical over 8 bases. The CDR3 has 14 residues. The V gene's germline CDR1 is ENHRY and CDR2 SYGVKD. The ends lost 10 bases at V and 8 bases at J; junction bases unmatched: 10. CDR3 residues: CATLPGQGHSPLHF. The CDR3 region has the DNA TGTGCCACCCTCCCAGGACAGGGTCATTCACCCCTCCACTTT.

The gene calls are TRBV5-5 and TRBJ1-1; possibly TRBD1 for D (6 bases). The CDR3 consists of 13 residues. V gave up 4 bases and J gave up 5 bases, with 12 bases separating them. The germline gives CDR1 SGHKS, CDR2 YYEKEE (reference sequence). CDR3 sequence: CASSLNRVTEAFF. The DNA for the CDR3 is TGTGCCAGCAGCCTAAACAGGGTGACTGAAGCTTTCTTT. Full variable domain (rest looked up from reference TRBV5-5 and TRBJ1-1): DAGVTQSPTHLIKTRGQQVTLRCSPISGHKSVSWYQQVLGQGPQFIFQYYEKEERGRGNFPDRFSARQFPNYSSELNVNALLLGDSALYLCASSLNRVTEAFFGQGTRLTVV.

V usage is TRBV4-3 and J usage is TRBJ2-2, with D maybe TRBD1 (5 bases). CDR1 is LGHNA and CDR2 is YSLEER in the germline V gene. Trimming removed 1 base at V and 5 bases at J, with 14 bases between. This CDR3 has 16 residues. In DNA form, the CDR3 reads TGCGCCAGCAGCCAAGGTTACAGGATGGATACCGGGGAGCTGTTTTTT. Protein: CASSQGYRMDTGELFF.

There are a few counts of this clone. A much larger clone differs from this one at a single base, so this may be a read error. This chain uses TRBV12-3 or TRBV12-4 with TRBJ1-1; a possible D gene is TRBD1 (6 bases). This CDR3 spans 13 amino acids. V shed 6 bases and J shed 1 base, with 9 bases lying between them. CDR3 sequence: CASSLQGNTEAFF. DNA of the CDR3: TGTGCCAGCAGCCTACAGGGGAACACTGAAGCTTTCTTT.

The chain combines TRBV6-5 with TRBJ1-1, with D possibly matching TRBD1 (5 bases). Between the trimmed V and J ends, which lost 0 bases and 3 bases, there was a span of 8 bases. The CDR3 consists of 14 residues. Germline V gene data show CDR1 as MNHEY and CDR2 as SVGAGI. Here the CDR3 DNA reads TGTGCCAGCAGTTACTCTTGGGGGGACACTGAAGCTTTCTTT. It yields the protein CASSYSWGDTEAFF.

This clone came up once. J is TRBJ1-3 and V is TRBV15; D ambiguous. CDR1 and CDR2 (germline): LNHNV, YYDKDF (reference sequence). V lost 4 bases to trimming and J lost 2 bases, with 9 bases between them. The CDR3 is 14 residues long. The CDR3 loop is CATSTGDAGNTIYF. CDR3 DNA: TGTGCCACCAGCACGGGAGACGCTGGAAACACCATATATTTT.

The chain is built from TRBV9 and TRBJ1-1; tentatively, D is TRBD1 (6 bases). Per germline, CDR1 SGDLS and CDR2 YYNGEE. The CDR3 totals 15 residues. V shed 4 bases and J shed 5 bases, with 18 bases lying between them. CDR3 sequence: CASSTSGTLRTEAFF. The CDR3 DNA sequence: TGTGCCAGCAGCACCTCCGGGACACTCAGAACTGAAGCTTTCTTT.

The chain employs TRBV30 and TRBJ1-1, with D possibly being TRBD1 (5 bases). The V end lost 5 bases, the J end lost 0 bases, and 10 bases lay between the germline ends. This CDR3 comprises 13 residues. CDR1 is GTSNPN, CDR2 SVGIG, per germline (reference sequence). The CDR3 sequence: CAWRRGMNTEAFF. The CDR3 DNA follows: TGTGCCTGGCGGAGGGGCATGAACACTGAAGCTTTCTTT.

The J gene is TRBJ1-5, the V gene TRBV4-1; D gene unclear. This CDR3 has 15 residues. Germline CDR1 reads MGHRA; CDR2 reads YSYEKL. V was shortened by 4 bases and J by 3 bases, with 13 bases between the two germline ends. This CDR3 reads CASSPPGMYNQPQHF. The CDR3 DNA reads TGCGCCAGCAGCCCCCCGGGGATGTACAATCAGCCCCAGCATTTT.

The chain uses TRBV12-5 and TRBJ1-4, with a possible D match to TRBD1 (6 bases). Germline V gene data show CDR1 as LGHNT and CDR2 as FRNRAP. Trimming removed 5 bases from V and 4 bases from J, with 14 bases in between. CDR3 length: 15 amino acids. CDR3: CASGPYGTSNEKLFF. The CDR3 DNA sequence: TGTGCTAGTGGTCCCTACGGGACAAGTAATGAAAAACTGTTTTTT.

Worth noting for this clone: Other DNA sequences from this sample encode an identical CDR3 as well. This chain joins TRBV7-8 and TRBJ1-3, with TRBD1 identical over 8 bases. The CDR3 runs to 15 residues. J was trimmed by 1 base and V by 1 base; bases with no gene match: 0. Germline values: CDR1 SGHVS, CDR2 FQNEAQ. CDR3 in amino acids: CASSLGTGSGNTIYF. Here the CDR3 DNA reads TGTGCCAGCAGCTTAGGGACAGGGTCTGGAAACACCATATATTTT.

The V gene is TRBV6-5, the J gene TRBJ1-1; D is unresolved. Germline-derived CDR1 and CDR2 are MNHEY and SVGAGI. Trimming removed 0 bases at V and 2 bases at J, with 10 bases between. The CDR3 extends over 15 amino acids. CDR3 DNA: TGTGCCAGCAGTTACTCGGATCTGGGCAACACTGAAGCTTTCTTT. Protein product: CASSYSDLGNTEAFF.

This chain joins TRBV7-9 and TRBJ2-7; TRBD1 is a possible D gene (6 bases). Germline loops: CDR1 SEHNR, CDR2 FQNEAQ (reference sequence). CDR3 length equals 16 residues. Trimming stripped 0 bases from V and 2 bases from J, with 14 bases between. DNA for the CDR3: TGTGCCAGCAGCTTAGCCGGGACACTTACGACCTACGAGCAGTACTTC. Its translation is CASSLAGTLTTYEQYF. The full variable domain, rest sourced from reference TRBV7-9 and TRBJ2-7, is DTGVSQNPRHKITKRGQNVTFRCDPISEHNRLYWYRQTLGQGPEFLTYFQNEAQLEKSRLLSDRFSAERPKGSFSTLEIQRTEQGDSAMYLCASSLAGTLTTYEQYFGPGTRLTVT.

V and J are TRBV7-8 and TRBJ1-1; a possible D gene is TRBD1 (6 bases). This CDR3 has 16 amino acids. Trimming pared 1 base from V and 0 bases from J, leaving 12 bases between. CDR1 is SGHVS, CDR2 FQNEAQ, per germline. The CDR3 loop is CASSLVLGALNTEAFF. The CDR3 nucleotides are TGTGCCAGCAGCTTAGTGTTGGGGGCATTGAACACTGAAGCTTTCTTT.

The chain joins TRBV12-3 or TRBV12-4 to TRBJ1-2; TRBD1 is a possible D gene (6 bases). V was clipped by 5 bases and J by 13 bases, with 17 bases between them. The CDR3 consists of 12 residues. Here the CDR3 DNA reads TGTGCCAGCAGTCCGCGACAGGCCCCGGCCACCTTC. This encodes CASSPRQAPATF.

V gene TRBV4-1 combines with J gene TRBJ1-5; unclear D gene. V lost 1 base to trimming and J lost 7 bases, with 5 bases between them. There are 12 residues in the CDR3. Germline CDR1 is MGHRA and CDR2 is YSYEKL. The CDR3 DNA reads as TGCGCCAGCAGCCAAGCGGGGCAGCCCCAGCATTTT. Protein sequence: CASSQAGQPQHF.